This T cell receptor beta chain was found in a study of Ad26.COV2.S vaccination and SARS-CoV-2 variants. In the study overall: Intramuscularly, Ad26.COV2.S was given either once or twice, 56 days apart. Notes on the study in general: Measures of TCR breadth and depth may have fallen short of total T cell responses.

Here immunoSEQ multiplex PCR was the method, and the copy in TCRdb shows in-frame clones only, minus some. The profile shows about 350,000 clones, 86% of them singletons. Comment on this clone: Its antigen remains unknown.

Indicated treatment: roughly 20 received Ad26.COV2.S at low or high dose, single or two shots; five or six received placebo; per-sample allocation not given. After the first vaccine or placebo injection, samples were drawn on day 63. In Boston, the donor was an adult between 18-55 years of age. The receptor comes from a person aged 18 to 65 who received the Ad26.COV2.S COVID-19 vaccine or a placebo. Material: peripheral blood, obtained in a trial of Ad26.COV2.S vaccine versus placebo.

The CDR3 is CASSPGTNTEAFF. The CDR3 DNA is TGTGCCAGCAGCCCAGGGACGAACACTGAAGCTTTCTTT. J is TRBJ1-1 and V is TRBV5-5; the D gene is possibly TRBD1 (5 bases). The ends were cut back, 4 bases at V and 1 base at J, with 8 bases in the middle. The germline CDR1 and CDR2 sequences are SGHKS and YYEKEE (reference sequence). CDR3 length: 13 residues.